This T cell receptor beta chain was captured in a study of cytomegalovirus exposure and HLA in healthy donors. Of note for this clone: Its target is not known.

The CDR3 spans 13 residues. In germline, CDR1 is PRHDT, CDR2 FYEKMQ (reference sequence). The germline V and J ends were trimmed by 3 bases and 2 bases, with 7 bases remaining between them. Study outcomes and limitations: The study put 150 to 200 TCR beta chains on its list as cytomegalovirus-associated. Specificity for CMV antigens was confirmed in vitro for a few of the CMV-associated chains.

The PCR contained 60 Vbeta and 13 Jbeta primers. Assay used: immunoSEQ multiplex PCR; TCRdb lists only in-frame clones, some missing. The table includes roughly 120,000 clones, about 74% detected once. This TCR was recovered from a woman between 50 and 59 years old in good health and CMV-seropositive. The chain carries TRBV13 and TRBJ1-2; D unresolved. Sequencing used PBMCs. The CDR3 DNA sequence: TGTGCCAGCAGCTTGGGCCGAAACTATGGCTACACCTTC. Amino acids: CASSLGRNYGYTF.